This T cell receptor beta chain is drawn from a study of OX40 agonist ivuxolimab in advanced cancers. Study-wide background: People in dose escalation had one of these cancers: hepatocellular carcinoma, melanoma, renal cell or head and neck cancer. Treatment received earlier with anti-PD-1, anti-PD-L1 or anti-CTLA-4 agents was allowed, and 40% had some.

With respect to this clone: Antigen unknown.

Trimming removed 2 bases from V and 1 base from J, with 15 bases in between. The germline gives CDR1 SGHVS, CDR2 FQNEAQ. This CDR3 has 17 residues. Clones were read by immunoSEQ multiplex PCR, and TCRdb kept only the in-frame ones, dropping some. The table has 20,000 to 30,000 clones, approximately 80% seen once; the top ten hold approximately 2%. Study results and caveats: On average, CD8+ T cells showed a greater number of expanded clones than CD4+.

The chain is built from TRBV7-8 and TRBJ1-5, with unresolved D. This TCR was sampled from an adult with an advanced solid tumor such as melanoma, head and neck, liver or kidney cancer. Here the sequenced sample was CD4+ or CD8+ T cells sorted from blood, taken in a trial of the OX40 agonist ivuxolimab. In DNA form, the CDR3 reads TGTGCCAGCAGCTTAAAGGCGACCGCCGCAAGCAATCAGCCCCAGCATTTT. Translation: CASSLKATAASNQPQHF.